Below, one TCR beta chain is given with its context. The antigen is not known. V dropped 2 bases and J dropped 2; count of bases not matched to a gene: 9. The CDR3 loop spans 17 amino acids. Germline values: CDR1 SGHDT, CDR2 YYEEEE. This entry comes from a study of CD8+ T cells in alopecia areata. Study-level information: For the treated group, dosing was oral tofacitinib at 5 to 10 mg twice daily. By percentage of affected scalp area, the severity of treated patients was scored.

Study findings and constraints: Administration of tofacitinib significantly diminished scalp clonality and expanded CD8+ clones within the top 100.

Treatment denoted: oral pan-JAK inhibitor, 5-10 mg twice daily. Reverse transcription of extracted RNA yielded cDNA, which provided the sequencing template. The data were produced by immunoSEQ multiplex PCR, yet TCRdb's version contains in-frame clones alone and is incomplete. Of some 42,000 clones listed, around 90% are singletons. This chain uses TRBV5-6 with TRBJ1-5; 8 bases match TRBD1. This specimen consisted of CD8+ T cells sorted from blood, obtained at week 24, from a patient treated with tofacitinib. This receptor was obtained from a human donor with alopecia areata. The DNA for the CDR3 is TGTGCCAGCAGCTTTGGACAGGGAGGTTCTGGCAATCAGCCCCAGCATTTT. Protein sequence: CASSFGQGGSGNQPQHF.